Each of the 32 T cell receptor beta chains below was sequenced from the same sample in a study of T cells in Graves' hyperthyroidism and ophthalmopathy. Amplification yielded TCR beta CDR3 regions, with RNA transcripts as the source. HTBI primers drove first-round RT-PCR of the TCR CDR3. TCRdb ran MiXCR on the multiplex PCR reads and lists one entry per CDR3 protein. This table has some 250,000 distinct CDR3 sequences, 13% to 15% appearing once. The source material was blood. The receptors were gathered from a woman between 50 and 59 years old with Graves' hyperthyroidism that later progressed to Graves' ophthalmopathy.

This clonotype was seen more than once but under ten times. The chain carries TRBV6-1 and TRBJ1-2, with TRBD1 as a possible D gene (5 bases). The CDR3 spans 15 residues. The germline V gene encodes CDR1 MNHNS and CDR2 SASEGT. V gave up 0 bases and J gave up 1 base, with 9 bases separating them. The CDR3 here is CASSEAMGGNYGYTF. The CDR3 bases are TGTGCCAGCAGTGAAGCGATGGGGGGTAACTATGGCTACACCTTC.

This clonotype was observed at least ten times. The V gene is TRBV11-1, the J gene TRBJ1-1, with TRBD1 matching over 9 bases. V dropped 3 bases and J dropped 3; count of bases not matched to a gene: 5. Germline CDR1 and CDR2: SGHAT and FQDESV (reference sequence). The CDR3 covers 15 residues. In DNA, the CDR3 is TGTGCCAGCAGCTTTGGGAGGACAGGGGACACTGAAGCTTTCTTT. The encoded protein is CASSFGRTGDTEAFF.

This clonotype was found many times. The rearrangement joins TRBV20-1 to TRBJ2-5; 9 bases line up with TRBD2. Germline V CDR1 and CDR2: DFQATT, SNEGSKA (reference sequence). The CDR3 is 15 amino acids. Trimming removed 5 bases from V and 5 bases from J; junction bases left unmatched: 12. The CDR3 spells CSASPGLARRETQYF. The CDR3 bases are TGCAGTGCTTCACCGGGACTAGCCCGACGGGAGACCCAGTACTTC.

A few counts support this clonotype. This chain joins TRBV9 and TRBJ1-2, with 9 positions matching TRBD1. The CDR3 runs to 15 residues. The J segment lost 4 bases and the V segment lost 5 bases, leaving 9 bases of the junction unmatched. In germline, CDR1 is SGDLS, CDR2 YYNGEE. DNA for the CDR3: TGTGCCAGCAGTCTAGAAACAGGGGGCACCTATGGCTACACCTTC. Protein: CASSLETGGTYGYTF.

The chain recombines TRBV6-2 or TRBV6-3 with TRBJ1-6, with D maybe TRBD1 (5 bases). The length of the CDR3 is 14 residues. CDR1 and CDR2 from the germline V gene are MNHEY and SVGEGT. V lost 10 bases and J lost 0, with 10 bases in between. The CDR3 DNA follows: TGTGCCACGGCGGGGGGCTCCTATAATTCACCCCTCCACTTT. Its translation is CATAGGSYNSPLHF.

This clonotype has a count of ten or more. This chain uses TRBV3-1 with TRBJ1-2; 7 nucleotides line up with TRBD1. Germline CDR1 is LGHDT and CDR2 is YNNKEL (reference sequence). Losses at the gene ends were 0 bases for V and 8 bases for J; bases not matched to a gene: 6. The CDR3 spans 14 residues. The CDR3 spells CASSQDRQGTGYTF. CDR3 in DNA: TGTGCCAGCAGCCAAGATCGACAGGGAACCGGCTACACCTTC. Using reference TRBV3-1 and TRBJ1-2 for the parts outside the CDR3, the full variable domain is DTAVSQTPKYLVTQMGNDKSIKCEQNLGHDTMYWYKQDSKKFLKIMFSYNNKELIINETVPNRFSPKSPDKAHLNLHINSLELGDSAVYFCASSQDRQGTGYTFGSGTRLTVV.

There are many counts of this clonotype. The chain recombines TRBV10-3 with TRBJ1-2; a possible D gene is TRBD1 (6 bases). The CDR3 is made up of 15 amino acids. The V end lost 0 bases, the J end lost 4 bases, and 12 bases lay between the germline ends. Per the germline V gene, CDR1 is ENHRY and CDR2 is SYGVKD. The CDR3 loop reads CAISESREGGYGYTF. The CDR3 DNA reads as TGTGCCATCAGTGAGTCGAGAGAAGGGGGCTATGGCTACACCTTC.

The table lists this clonotype with a few counts. V is TRBV9 and J is TRBJ2-2; D is perhaps TRBD2 (6 bases). The length of the CDR3 is 14 residues. Between the trimmed V and J ends, which lost 7 bases and 6 bases, there was a span of 16 bases. In germline, CDR1 is SGDLS, CDR2 YYNGEE. The CDR3 coding sequence is TGTGCCAGCGAAAGGAGGGAGTCCCCCGGGGAGCTGTTTTTT. Its protein product is CASERRESPGELFF.

This clonotype was picked up many times. The chain employs TRBV10-3 and TRBJ2-1; D is ambiguous. V was pared by 7 bases and J by 8 bases, with 12 bases between. Germline values: CDR1 ENHRY, CDR2 SYGVKD. The CDR3 runs to 12 residues. This chain's CDR3 is CAITPNGYEQFF. In DNA, the CDR3 is TGTGCCATCACCCCAAACGGATATGAGCAGTTCTTC.

This clonotype showed up many times. The chain recombines TRBV29-1 with TRBJ1-1; perhaps TRBD1 as D (5 bases). The ends were cut back, 7 bases at V and 4 bases at J, with 16 bases in the middle. The CDR3 covers 13 residues. Germline V gene sequence: CDR1 SQVTM, CDR2 ANQGSEA. The CDR3 nucleotides read TGCAGCGCCCGCCGGGGGGTCGCCACTGAAGCTTTCTTT. Protein sequence: CSARRGVATEAFF.

In DNA form, the CDR3 reads TGTGCCACCAGCAGAGTGCGAGAGACCCAGTACTTC. As protein: CATSRVRETQYF. The gene calls are TRBV15 and TRBJ2-5, with no clear D. V was pared by 1 base and J by 4 bases, with 4 bases between. In germline, CDR1 is LNHNV, CDR2 YYDKDF (reference sequence). The CDR3 sequence is 12 residues long.

The sample holds many counts of this clonotype. The rearrangement uses TRBV5-5 and TRBJ2-2; D gene ambiguous. Germline loops: CDR1 SGHKS, CDR2 YYEKEE (reference sequence). Trimming took 4 bases from V and 2 from J, leaving 9 bases between them. The CDR3 is 14 amino acids. Here the CDR3 DNA reads TGTGCCAGCAGCCACGGACCTAACACCGGGGAGCTGTTTTTT. Amino acids: CASSHGPNTGELFF. The full variable domain, rest sourced from reference TRBV5-5 and TRBJ2-2, is DAGVTQSPTHLIKTRGQQVTLRCSPISGHKSVSWYQQVLGQGPQFIFQYYEKEERGRGNFPDRFSARQFPNYSSELNVNALLLGDSALYLCASSHGPNTGELFFGEGSRLTVL.

This clonotype was found many times. CDR3 DNA: TGTGCCAGCAGTGAAATATACAGGGTCCATGAGCAGTTCTTC. It codes for CASSEIYRVHEQFF. This rearrangement joins TRBV6-1 to TRBJ2-1, with a tentative D call TRBD1 (6 bases). Germline CDR1 is MNHNS and CDR2 is SASEGT. V was pared by 2 bases and J by 8 bases, with 13 bases between. CDR3 length: 14 residues.

This clonotype was seen repeatedly, ten times or more. This chain links TRBV28 with TRBJ2-1; a weak D match, TRBD1 (6 bases). Germline assignment: CDR1 MDHEN and CDR2 SYDVKM. Trimming shortened V by 7 bases and J by 7 bases, and 14 bases separated the two germline ends. The CDR3 length is 13 residues. The CDR3 protein is CASITGSGNEQFF. The CDR3 DNA reads TGTGCCAGCATTACAGGGTCTGGAAATGAGCAGTTCTTC.

At least ten counts were recorded for this clonotype. The chain joins TRBV6-5 to TRBJ2-2; 7 bases fit TRBD2. The CDR3 contains 20 residues. Germline CDR1 and CDR2: MNHEY and SVGAGI. V lost 1 base, J lost 5 bases, and 19 bases stayed unmatched. CDR3 sequence (DNA): TGTGCCAGCAGTTACTTAACCCCTAGCGGCTATTCACCGGGGACCGGGGAGCTGTTTTTT. Protein: CASSYLTPSGYSPGTGELFF.

Ten or more counts support this clonotype. The J gene is TRBJ2-1, the V gene TRBV20-1; a possible D gene is TRBD2 (5 bases). With 2 bases removed from V and 0 bases from J, the gap between germline ends came to 14 bases. From germline, CDR1 is DFQATT and CDR2 SNEGSKA (reference sequence). The CDR3 contains 16 residues. The CDR3 loop is CSARMVAPSSYNEQFF. The CDR3 DNA reads as TGCAGTGCTAGAATGGTAGCGCCGAGCTCCTACAATGAGCAGTTCTTC.

This clonotype was counted many times. The chain combines TRBV7-9 with TRBJ2-5, with 10 bases fitting TRBD1. CDR3 length: 15 amino acids. Germline V gives CDR1 SEHNR, CDR2 FQNEAQ (reference sequence). Trimming took 1 base from V and 5 from J; bases not matched to a gene: 4. The CDR3 spells CASSLDGTGEETQYF. The CDR3 region has the DNA TGTGCCAGCAGCTTAGACGGGACAGGGGAGGAGACCCAGTACTTC.

The V gene is TRBV9, the J gene TRBJ2-1; TRBD1 matches at 9 bases. CDR1 and CDR2 (germline): SGDLS, YYNGEE. The junction had 21 bases not matched to a gene; V was cut back by 3 bases and J by 5 bases. This CDR3 comprises 20 residues. CDR3 sequence reads: CASSGEGDRVERLGHNEQFF. The DNA for the CDR3 is TGTGCCAGCAGCGGGGAGGGGGACAGGGTGGAGCGCCTCGGACACAATGAGCAGTTCTTC.

Many counts were recorded for this clonotype. V usage is TRBV6-1 and J usage is TRBJ2-2; 7 nucleotides agree with TRBD1. Trimming took 5 bases from V and 2 from J; bases not matched to a gene: 11. The CDR3 totals 17 residues. CDR1 is MNHNS and CDR2 is SASEGT in the germline V gene. CDR3 region: CASSFTGALPNTGELFF. CDR3 bases: TGTGCCAGCAGTTTCACAGGGGCGCTCCCCAACACCGGGGAGCTGTTTTTT.

To note about this clonotype: A much larger clone lies one base from this, so it may be a read error. V is TRBV7-3 and J is TRBJ2-3, with a possible D match to TRBD1 (5 bases). The CDR3 sequence is 14 residues long. CDR1 and CDR2 from the germline V gene are SGHTA and FQGTGA. This CDR3 reads CASSSYFGTGTQYF. The CDR3 coding sequence is TGTGCCAGCAGCTCCTATTTTGGCACAGGTACGCAGTATTTT.

The chain is built from TRBV5-1 and TRBJ2-1; 11 nucleotides agree with TRBD2. The V and J ends lost 5 bases and 4 bases, in that order; junction bases with no gene match: 11. The CDR3 is 17 residues long. Germline V gene sequence: CDR1 SGHRS, CDR2 YFSETQ. The CDR3 protein is CASSHQLAGVLYNEQFF. The CDR3 region has the DNA TGCGCCAGCAGTCACCAACTAGCGGGAGTACTTTACAATGAGCAGTTCTTC.

In this sample, this clonotype turned up many times. CDR3 in amino acids: CASSSDTSTEAFF. As DNA, the CDR3 is TGCGCCAGCAGCTCGGACACCTCGACTGAAGCTTTCTTT. The chain combines TRBV5-1 with TRBJ1-1; D perhaps matches TRBD1 (5 bases). CDR1 and CDR2 from the germline V gene are SGHRS and YFSETQ. Trimming shortened V by 3 bases and J by 5 bases, and 11 bases separated the two germline ends. The CDR3 has 13 amino acids.

This clonotype was counted at least ten times. The chain couples TRBV6-1 to TRBJ2-7; D ambiguous. CDR3 size: 12 residues. The germline V gene encodes CDR1 MNHNS and CDR2 SASEGT. With 5 bases removed from V and 6 bases from J, the gap between germline ends came to 11 bases. CDR3 coding DNA: TGTGCCAGCAGTTCAGAGCCTGGCGAGCAGTACTTC. Protein: CASSSEPGEQYF.

This chain connects TRBV3-1 to TRBJ1-1; D is unclear. This CDR3 is built from 14 residues. Germline V CDR1 and CDR2: LGHDT, YNNKEL (reference sequence). The V gene lost 8 bases and the J gene lost 4 bases, with 17 bases spanning the gap. The DNA for the CDR3 is TGTGCCAGCTCTACCTCCGGGAGAGGCACTGAAGCTTTCTTT. Translated, it gives CASSTSGRGTEAFF.

This clonotype has more than one count but fewer than ten. Being one base from a much bigger clone, this may be a read error. The rearrangement uses TRBV5-1 and TRBJ2-7; 7 nucleotides line up with TRBD2. The CDR3 extends over 15 amino acids. The trim removed 6 bases at V and 7 bases at J, leaving 16 bases unmatched. Germline V lookup: CDR1 SGHRS, CDR2 YFSETQ. CDR3 loop: CASNLGGGGPEEQYF. In nucleotides, the CDR3 is TGCGCCAGCAACTTAGGTGGGGGAGGGCCAGAAGAGCAGTACTTC. Variable domain in full (rest from reference TRBV5-1 and TRBJ2-7): KAGVTQTPRYLIKTRGQQVTLSCSPISGHRSVSWYQQTPGQGLQFLFEYFSETQRNKGNFPGRFSGRQFSNSRSEMNVSTLELGDSALYLCASNLGGGGPEEQYFGPGTRLTVT.

This clonotype came up many times. CDR3 nucleotide sequence: TGTGCCAGCAGTCCGATCATTATTGGTGAGCAGTTCTTC. Amino acids: CASSPIIIGEQFF. The V and J genes are TRBV28 and TRBJ2-1; D is unclear. With 5 bases removed from V and 9 bases from J, the gap between germline ends came to 14 bases. Germline assignment: CDR1 MDHEN and CDR2 SYDVKM. This CDR3 is 13 amino acids long.

This clonotype turned up a few times. This chain joins TRBV3-1 and TRBJ1-2; D gene ambiguous. This CDR3 has 13 residues. Trimming cost V 4 bases and J 0 bases, with 6 bases left between them. Germline-derived CDR1 and CDR2 are LGHDT and YNNKEL (reference sequence). CDR3 DNA sequence: TGTGCCAGCAGCCTCGCACCTAACTATGGCTACACCTTC. Translating gives CASSLAPNYGYTF.

This clonotype was detected a few times. This chain joins TRBV24-1 and TRBJ2-1, with 14 bases fitting TRBD2. This CDR3 contains 19 residues. CDR1 and CDR2 from the germline V gene are KGHDR and SFDVKD. V dropped 3 bases and J dropped 3; count of bases not matched to a gene: 9. The CDR3 loop reads CATSDPGLAGGNLYNEQFF. CDR3 in DNA: TGTGCCACCAGTGATCCTGGACTAGCGGGAGGCAACCTCTACAATGAGCAGTTCTTC.

The genes are TRBV15 and TRBJ2-7; 10 bases are a match to TRBD2. The CDR3 extends over 15 amino acids. The germline CDR1 and CDR2 sequences are LNHNV and YYDKDF (reference sequence). V lost 3 bases and J lost 4; bases outside the gene matches: 6. DNA of the CDR3: TGTGCCACCAGCAGGGGACTAGCGAGAGATTACGAGCAGTACTTC. It translates to CATSRGLARDYEQYF.

This clonotype has a handful of counts. The V call is TRBV19, the J call TRBJ2-3, with TRBD2 as a possible D gene (5 bases). The V end lost 2 bases, the J end lost 4 bases, and 10 bases lay between the germline ends. The germline gives CDR1 LNHDA, CDR2 SQIVND (reference sequence). This CDR3 contains 14 residues. The CDR3 bases are TGTGCCAGTAGTATATCGGGAAAGGCAGATACGCAGTATTTT. Its protein product is CASSISGKADTQYF.

This clonotype was counted many times. The chain recombines TRBV28 with TRBJ2-7; D may be TRBD1 or TRBD2 (5 bases each). This CDR3 is built from 15 residues. Trimming took off 8 bases at V and 1 base at J, with 18 bases between the two ends. CDR1 and CDR2 (germline): MDHEN, SYDVKM. CDR3 bases: TGTGCCAGCGGGACCCACGACAGCCTTTCCTACGAGCAGTACTTC. This encodes CASGTHDSLSYEQYF. Full variable domain (missing parts from reference TRBV28 and TRBJ2-7): DVKVTQSSRYLVKRTGEKVFLECVQDMDHENMFWYRQDPGLGLRLIYFSYDVKMKEKGDIPEGYSVSREKKERFSLILESASTNQTSMYLCASGTHDSLSYEQYFGPGTRLTVT.

The J gene is TRBJ1-3, the V gene TRBV15, with D unresolved. CDR1 is LNHNV, CDR2 YYDKDF, per germline (reference sequence). Trimming pared 5 bases from V and 9 bases from J, leaving 14 bases between. CDR3 length: 13 amino acids. CDR3 sequence: CATSSLTEGTIYF. The CDR3 nucleotides are TGTGCCACCAGCTCTTTGACGGAAGGCACCATATATTTT.